The present entry profiles one TCR beta chain with its context. Its antigen is undetermined. The CDR3 sequence is 17 residues long. The junction had 11 bases not matched to a gene; V was cut back by 0 bases and J by 6 bases. The germline V gene has CDR1 SGHRS and CDR2 YFSETQ. The data are from a study of shared clonotypes between healthy human individuals. Overall study context: Three plates each covered CD4 naive and memory; CD8 naive two, CD8 memory one.

Broader study findings: The sampled material consisted only of blood, and tissue repertoires are likely to differ. Researchers found naive subsets generally carried larger estimated richness than memory subsets.

The naive CD8 subset, CD45RO-negative cells positively selected for CCR7, excluded terminally differentiated effector memory CD45RA+ cells. For sorted subsets, 150 to 200 ng DNA per replicate equaled 30,000 or so T cell genomes. The method was immunoSEQ multiplex PCR; TCRdb's version includes in-frame clones alone and lacks a portion of them. Among some 2,000,000 clones, approximately 95% were seen once, and the ten largest hold 0.9% to 1.3%. The V gene is TRBV5-1, the J gene TRBJ1-2, with TRBD1 matching over 10 bases. The TCR comes from a man between 18 and 35 years old in good health. Material: naive CD8+ T cells sorted from blood. CDR3 DNA sequence: TGCGCCAGCAGCTTGGCTCTTGACAGGGGGCTGATCGATGGCTACACCTTC. Amino acid sequence: CASSLALDRGLIDGYTF.